The clone carrying this T cell receptor (beta chain) occurred a few times. The data were taken from a study of blood T cell repertoires in COVID-19. Study background: PBMCs, B-cell-depleted T cells, or T cells were the source of the cDNA or gDNA that made up the material.

In the study's own analysis: Cell counts per sample came from amplifying reference gene primers. Repertoires were generated with immunoSEQ multiplex PCR, while TCRdb's copy carries only in-frame clones and drops some. V, J and clone size are taken as reported in that table, and D and trimming were inferred from the DNA itself. This sample has fewer than 300,000 clones; approximately 85% occur once, and the top ten carry roughly 0.8%. The sequence came from a woman in her thirties with acute or convalescent COVID-19. Sequenced input: peripheral blood.

The CDR3 sequence: CASSSRDKSYEQYF. CDR3 bases: TGTGCCAGCAGCTCCCGGGACAAGTCCTACGAGCAGTACTTC. The chain joins TRBV21-1 to TRBJ2-7; the D call TRBD1 from the table was never checked on the DNA. TRBV21-1 is reported as a pseudogene. This CDR3 is 14 amino acids long.